This is a list of T cell receptor beta chains from one sample in a study of CXCR3-negative and CXCR3-positive naive CD8 T cells. TCRdb re-called the 5' RACE reads and gives one entry per CDR3 protein, without DNA. The listing records about 48,000 distinct CDR3 sequences. Sample: memory CD8+ T cells from blood. Every receptor here comes from a human donor in good health. Some clones in this sample may be carry-over from other donors' samples. CDR3s include the opening cysteine and the closing phenylalanine or tryptophan. The order of the fields is clone size, V gene, J gene, CDR3 protein. The size entry is marked missing in some rows and otherwise reads once, few, many or a size class.

NA,TRBV9,TRBJ2-1,CASSTWGGTEQFF
NA,TRBV7-8,TRBJ2-2,CASSPIVGRDGNTGELFF
NA,TRBV2,TRBJ1-2,CASSPGTGGYGYTF
medium-sized,TRBV4-3,TRBJ2-3,CASSQDISRSTDTQYF
NA,TRBV11-2,TRBJ2-3,CASSLNGREVSTDTQYF
NA,TRBV4-1,TRBJ2-7,CASSLTGTGGYEQYF
NA,TRBV7-2,TRBJ2-2,CASSLVEYAGELFF
NA,TRBV20-1,TRBJ2-1,CSAILAGEGNEQFF
NA,TRBV5-1,TRBJ2-7,CASSLEGPVRSEQYF
NA,TRBV7-9,TRBJ2-7,CASSLPLGSYEQYF
NA,TRBV5-6,TRBJ2-7,CASSGTGFHEQYF
NA,TRBV20-1,TRBJ1-5,CSARGTGALIYSNQPQHF
NA,TRBV7-6,TRBJ2-1,CASSLVGVGNRNEQFF
NA,TRBV29-1,TRBJ2-2,CSVLDRGKAGELFF
NA,TRBV5-6,TRBJ2-5,CASSLFQLRETQYF
NA,TRBV14,TRBJ1-2,CASSQVTVYGYTF
NA,TRBV7-2,TRBJ2-7,CASSGSSYEQYF
medium-sized,TRBV6-2/TRBV6-3,TRBJ2-7,CASALVGREQYF
NA,TRBV6-2/TRBV6-3,TRBJ2-3,CASSLYPSTDTQYF
NA,TRBV25-1,TRBJ1-1,CASNEGSTEAFF
NA,TRBV7-2,TRBJ2-7,CASIPGGSNEQYF
NA,TRBV27,TRBJ2-7,CASSTDRFDEQYF
NA,TRBV28,TRBJ2-3,CASSFPAAGGITDTQYF
NA,TRBV29-1,TRBJ1-1,CSVVRGTTEAFF
NA,TRBV27,TRBJ1-2,CASSSAPPNYGYTF
NA,TRBV7-8,TRBJ1-5,CASSPTGTGNQPQHF
NA,TRBV14,TRBJ2-7,CASSLSDYEQYF
NA,TRBV2,TRBJ2-7,CASSETGTSASYEQYF
NA,TRBV6-5,TRBJ2-3,CASSSTVISSDTQYF
NA,TRBV19,TRBJ1-5,CASSTGGGDRSRNQPQHF
NA,TRBV20-1,TRBJ1-5,CSAGRTGGGSQPQHF
NA,TRBV7-9,TRBJ2-4,CASSRQILAKNIQYF
NA,TRBV6-5,TRBJ2-7,CASSLGTGGLNEQYF
NA,TRBV12-3/TRBV12-4,TRBJ1-5,CASSWRQGEQPQHF
NA,TRBV24-1,TRBJ1-2,CATSDLNSRYGYTF
NA,TRBV7-9,TRBJ2-3,CASSLKVVDTQYF
NA,TRBV7-2,TRBJ1-3,CASSLVANSGNTIYF
medium-sized,TRBV6-4,TRBJ2-6,CASSDGQGANVLTF
NA,TRBV29-1,TRBJ2-7,CGVEDRDQYEQYF
NA,TRBV4-1,TRBJ2-7,CASSQMPGGSGYEQYF
NA,TRBV3-1,TRBJ2-7,CASSQAASGGLEQYF
medium-sized,TRBV19,TRBJ2-1,CASSPPAGGPNEQFF
NA,TRBV5-1,TRBJ2-5,CASSFYGGDVETQYF
NA,TRBV5-6,TRBJ2-2,CASSLDPAGELFF
NA,TRBV27,TRBJ1-1,CASSLKVYTEAFF
NA,TRBV7-9,TRBJ2-1,CASNRQGAHNEQFF
NA,TRBV12-3/TRBV12-4,TRBJ1-5,CASRPGTGDQPQHF
NA,TRBV29-1,TRBJ2-1,CSVPAGNEQFF
NA,TRBV29-1,TRBJ1-4,CSVATARDGEKLFF
NA,TRBV28,TRBJ2-7,CASSLGQGAYEQYF
NA,TRBV5-1,TRBJ2-7,CASSLGWGNAEQYF
NA,TRBV28,TRBJ1-1,CASSLGQGLAFF
NA,TRBV20-1,TRBJ1-3,CSARDRWGTSGNTIYF